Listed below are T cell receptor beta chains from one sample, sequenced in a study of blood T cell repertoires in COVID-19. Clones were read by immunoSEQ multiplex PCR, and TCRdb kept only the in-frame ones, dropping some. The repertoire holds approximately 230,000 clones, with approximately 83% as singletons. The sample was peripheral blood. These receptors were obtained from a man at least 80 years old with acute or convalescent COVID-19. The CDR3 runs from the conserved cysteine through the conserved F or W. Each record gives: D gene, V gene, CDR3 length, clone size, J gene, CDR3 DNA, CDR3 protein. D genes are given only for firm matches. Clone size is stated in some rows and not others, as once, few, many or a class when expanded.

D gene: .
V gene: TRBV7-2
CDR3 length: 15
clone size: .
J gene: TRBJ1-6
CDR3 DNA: TGTGCCAGCAGCCGTCAACAGGCGGTTAGATCACCCCTCCACTTT
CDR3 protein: CASSRQQAVRSPLHF

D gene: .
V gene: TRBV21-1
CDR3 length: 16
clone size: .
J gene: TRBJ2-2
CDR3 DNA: TGTGCCAGCAGCCAAGCGCAGGGTTCGAACACCGGGGAGCTGTTTTTT
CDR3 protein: CASSQAQGSNTGELFF

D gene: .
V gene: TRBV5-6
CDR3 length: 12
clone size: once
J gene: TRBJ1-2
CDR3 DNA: TGTGCCAGCAGCCAGTATCGGGGTGGCTACACCTTC
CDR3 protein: CASSQYRGGYTF

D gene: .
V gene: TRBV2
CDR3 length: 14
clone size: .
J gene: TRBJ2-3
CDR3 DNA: TGTGCCAGCAGCCTGGGGGGTAGCACAGATACGCAGTATTTT
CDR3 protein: CASSLGGSTDTQYF

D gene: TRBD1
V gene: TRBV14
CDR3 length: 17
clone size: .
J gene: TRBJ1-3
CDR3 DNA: TGTGCCAGCAGCCCAAGACAGGGTTCAAACTCTGGAAACACCATATATTTT
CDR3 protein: CASSPRQGSNSGNTIYF

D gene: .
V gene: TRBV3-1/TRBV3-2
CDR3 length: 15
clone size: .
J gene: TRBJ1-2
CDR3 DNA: TGTGCCAGCAGCCCCGGCCTCGGGGGGATCTATGGCTACACCTTC
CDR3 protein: CASSPGLGGIYGYTF

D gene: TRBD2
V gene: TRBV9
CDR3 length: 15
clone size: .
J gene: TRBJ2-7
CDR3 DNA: TGTGCCAGCAGCGTAGAAGGGTTGGGAGGGAACGAGCAGTACTTC
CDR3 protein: CASSVEGLGGNEQYF

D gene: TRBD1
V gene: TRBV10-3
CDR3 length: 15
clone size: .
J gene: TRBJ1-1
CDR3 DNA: TGTGCCATAAGAGGACAGGGGGCGGGAAACACTGAAGCTTTCTTT
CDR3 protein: CAIRGQGAGNTEAFF

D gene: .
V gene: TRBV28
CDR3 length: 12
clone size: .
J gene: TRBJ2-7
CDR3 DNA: TGTGCCAGCATAAGCAGGCTCTACGAGCAGTACTTC
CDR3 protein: CASISRLYEQYF

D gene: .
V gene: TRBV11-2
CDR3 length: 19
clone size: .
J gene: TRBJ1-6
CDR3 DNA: TGTGCCAGCAGCTTAGTCCGGGAGCCCCCGAGCTCCTATAATTCACCCCTCCACTTT
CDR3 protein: CASSLVREPPSSYNSPLHF

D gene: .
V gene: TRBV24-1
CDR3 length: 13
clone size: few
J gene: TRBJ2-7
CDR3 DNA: TGTGCCACCAGTGAAACAGGGAGTCACGAGCAGTACTTC
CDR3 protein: CATSETGSHEQYF

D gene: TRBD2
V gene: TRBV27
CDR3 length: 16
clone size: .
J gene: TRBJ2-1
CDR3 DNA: TGTGCCAGCAGTCGACTAGCGGGAGGGCGGGGCAATGAGCAGTTCTTC
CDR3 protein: CASSRLAGGRGNEQFF

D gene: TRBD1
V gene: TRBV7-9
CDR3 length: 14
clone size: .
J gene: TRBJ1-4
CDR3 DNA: TGTGCCTCAGCAAGCAGGGGGCTAGAAGAAAAACTGTTTTTT
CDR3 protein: CASASRGLEEKLFF

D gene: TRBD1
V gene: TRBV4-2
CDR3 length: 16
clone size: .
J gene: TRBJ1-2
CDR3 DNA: TGTGCCAGCAGCCAGGGACGGACAGGGGGTAACTATGGCTACACCTTC
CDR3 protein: CASSQGRTGGNYGYTF

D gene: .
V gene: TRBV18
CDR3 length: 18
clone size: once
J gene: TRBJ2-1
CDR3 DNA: TGTGCCAGCTCCCCTTTGACAGCGAGGAAAGGTGACTACAATGAGCAGTTCTTC
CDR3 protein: CASSPLTARKGDYNEQFF

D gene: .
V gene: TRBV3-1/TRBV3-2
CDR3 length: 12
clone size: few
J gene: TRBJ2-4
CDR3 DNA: TGTGCCAGCAGCCAAGTGCAGGGGAGTCAGTACTTC
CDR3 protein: CASSQVQGSQYF

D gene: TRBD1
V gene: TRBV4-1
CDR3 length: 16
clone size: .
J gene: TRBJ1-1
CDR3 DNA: TGCGCCAGCAGCCACCCTGACAGGGTTCGGAACACTGAAGCTTTCTTT
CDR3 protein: CASSHPDRVRNTEAFF

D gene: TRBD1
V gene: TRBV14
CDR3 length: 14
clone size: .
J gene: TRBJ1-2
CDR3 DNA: TGTGCCAGCAGCCCGCAGGACAGGGGGGGAGGCTACACCTTC
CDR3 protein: CASSPQDRGGGYTF

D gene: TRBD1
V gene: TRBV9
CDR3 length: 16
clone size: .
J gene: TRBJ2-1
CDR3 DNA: TGTGCCAGCAGCGCCGAACAGGGGAGCTCCTACAATGAGCAGTTCTTC
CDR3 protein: CASSAEQGSSYNEQFF

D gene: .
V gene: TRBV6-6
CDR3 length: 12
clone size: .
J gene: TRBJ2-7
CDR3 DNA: TGTGCCAGCAGTTATCAGGGCTACGAGCAGTACTTC
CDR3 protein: CASSYQGYEQYF

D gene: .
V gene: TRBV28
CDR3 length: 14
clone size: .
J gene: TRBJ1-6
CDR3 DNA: TGTGCCAGCAGACTCTCAGGGTACAATTCACCCCTCCACTTT
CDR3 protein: CASRLSGYNSPLHF

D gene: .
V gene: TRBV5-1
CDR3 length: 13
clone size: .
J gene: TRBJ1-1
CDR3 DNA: TGCGCCAGCAGCTTCGGACAGAACACTGAAGCTTTCTTT
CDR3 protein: CASSFGQNTEAFF

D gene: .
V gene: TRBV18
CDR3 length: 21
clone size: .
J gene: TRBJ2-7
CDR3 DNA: TGTGCCAGCTCACCAAGGTCCCGCCTGAGGGGAGGGGGACTCTGGTCCTACGAGCAGTACTTC
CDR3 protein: CASSPRSRLRGGGLWSYEQYF

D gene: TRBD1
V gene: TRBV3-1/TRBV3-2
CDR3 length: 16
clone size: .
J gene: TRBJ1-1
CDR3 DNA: TGTGCCAGCAGCAGACCGGGACAGGGTTTGGGCACTGAAGCTTTCTTT
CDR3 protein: CASSRPGQGLGTEAFF

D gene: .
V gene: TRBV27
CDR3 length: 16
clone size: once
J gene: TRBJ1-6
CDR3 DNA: TGTGCCAGCAAAAATACAGGGCTTACCTATAATTCACCCCTCCACTTT
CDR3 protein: CASKNTGLTYNSPLHF

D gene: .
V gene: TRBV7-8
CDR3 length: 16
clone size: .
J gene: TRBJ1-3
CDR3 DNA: TGTGCCAGCAGCTTAATGGGGGGGGGATCTGGAAACACCATATATTTT
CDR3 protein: CASSLMGGGSGNTIYF

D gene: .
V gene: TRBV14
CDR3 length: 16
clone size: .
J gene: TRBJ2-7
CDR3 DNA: TGTGCCAGCAGCCAAACAGGGCGGTCCCTTCTTGGGGAGCAGTACTTC
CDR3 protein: CASSQTGRSLLGEQYF

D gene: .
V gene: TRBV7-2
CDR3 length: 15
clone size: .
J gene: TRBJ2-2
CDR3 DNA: TGTGCCAGCAGCTTTAAAGGCGGGCCCCCCGGGGAGCTGTTTTTT
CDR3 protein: CASSFKGGPPGELFF

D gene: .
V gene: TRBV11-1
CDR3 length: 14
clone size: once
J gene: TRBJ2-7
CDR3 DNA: TGTGCCAGCAGCTTTGGAGGGACTCTGAGGGAGCAGTACTTC
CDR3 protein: CASSFGGTLREQYF

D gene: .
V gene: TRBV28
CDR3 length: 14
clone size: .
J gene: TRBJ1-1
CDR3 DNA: TGTGCCAGCAGTTCCCCTAGCCGGGTTCGTGAGGCTTTCTTT
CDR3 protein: CASSSPSRVREAFF

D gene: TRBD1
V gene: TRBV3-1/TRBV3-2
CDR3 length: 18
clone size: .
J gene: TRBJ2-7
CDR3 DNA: TGTGCCAGCAGCCAAGATACCCTTATGGGGACAGGGGGCTACGAGCAGTACTTC
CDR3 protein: CASSQDTLMGTGGYEQYF

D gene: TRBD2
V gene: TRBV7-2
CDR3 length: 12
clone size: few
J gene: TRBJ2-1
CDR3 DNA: TGTGCCAGCAGCTTAGTTGGGCTAGCGGGGTTCTTC
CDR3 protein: CASSLVGLAGFF

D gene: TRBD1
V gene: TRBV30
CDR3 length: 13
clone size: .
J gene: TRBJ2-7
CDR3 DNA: TGTGCCTGGAGTGTTGGACAGGGCTACGAGCAGTACTTC
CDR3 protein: CAWSVGQGYEQYF

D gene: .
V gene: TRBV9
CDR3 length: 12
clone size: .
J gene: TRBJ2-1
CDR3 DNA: TGTGCCAGCAGCGCACAGTTTGCTGAGCAGTTCTTC
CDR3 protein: CASSAQFAEQFF

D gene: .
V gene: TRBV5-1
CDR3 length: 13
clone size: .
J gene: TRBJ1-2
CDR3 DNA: TGCGCCACCTCGGGGGGCGCCCACTATGGCTACACCTTC
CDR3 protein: CATSGGAHYGYTF

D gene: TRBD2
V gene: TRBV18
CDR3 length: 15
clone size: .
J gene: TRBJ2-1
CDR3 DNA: TGTGCCAGCTCACCAAGCGGGGGCTTGTACAATGAGCAGTTCTTC
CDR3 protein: CASSPSGGLYNEQFF

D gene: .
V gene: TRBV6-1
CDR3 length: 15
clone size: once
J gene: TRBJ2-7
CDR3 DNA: TGTGCCAGCAGTGAAGCGCTCCGCCGGGACTACGAGCAGTACTTC
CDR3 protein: CASSEALRRDYEQYF

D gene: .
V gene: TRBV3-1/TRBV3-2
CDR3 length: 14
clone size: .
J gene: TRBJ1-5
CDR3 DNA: TGTGCCAGCAGCCATGGTACAGGAAGACAGCCCCAGCATTTT
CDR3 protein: CASSHGTGRQPQHF

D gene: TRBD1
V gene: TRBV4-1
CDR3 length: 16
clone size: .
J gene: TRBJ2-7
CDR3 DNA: TGCGCCAGCAGCCAGGGCACCGGGACAGGGTTCCACGAGCAGTACTTC
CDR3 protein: CASSQGTGTGFHEQYF

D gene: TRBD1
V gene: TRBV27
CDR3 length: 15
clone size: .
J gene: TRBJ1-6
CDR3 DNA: TGTGCCAGCAGTTTCGGGACAGGGGGTAATTCACCCCTCCACTTT
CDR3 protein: CASSFGTGGNSPLHF

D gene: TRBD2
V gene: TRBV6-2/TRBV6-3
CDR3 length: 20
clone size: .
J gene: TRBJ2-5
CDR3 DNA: TGTGCCAGCAGTTACCTGGGATCAGTGCGACTAGCGGGAGTTAAAGAGACCCAGTACTTC
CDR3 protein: CASSYLGSVRLAGVKETQYF

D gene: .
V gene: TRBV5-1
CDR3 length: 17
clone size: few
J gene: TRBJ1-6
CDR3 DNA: TGCGCCAGCAGCTCATTGGGTAGGAGCTCCTATAATTCACCCCTCCACTTT
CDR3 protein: CASSSLGRSSYNSPLHF

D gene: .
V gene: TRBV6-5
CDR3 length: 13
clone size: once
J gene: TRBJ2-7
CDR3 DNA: TGTGCCAGCACCCCCCCGGGAGCCTACGAGCAGTACTTC
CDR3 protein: CASTPPGAYEQYF

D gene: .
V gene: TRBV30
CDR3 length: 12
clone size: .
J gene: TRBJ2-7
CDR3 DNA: TGTGCCTGGAGTGTACGCAGGGACGAGCAGTACTTC
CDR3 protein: CAWSVRRDEQYF

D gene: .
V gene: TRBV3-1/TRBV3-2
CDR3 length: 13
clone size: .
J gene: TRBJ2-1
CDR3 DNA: TGTGCCAGCAGCCATTTTTACCGGGACTCTCAGTTCTTC
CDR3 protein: CASSHFYRDSQFF

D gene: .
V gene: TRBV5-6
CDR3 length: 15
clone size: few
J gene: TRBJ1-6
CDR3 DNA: TGTGCCAGCAGCTTATTTAACAGGGATAATTCACCCCTCCACTTT
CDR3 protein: CASSLFNRDNSPLHF

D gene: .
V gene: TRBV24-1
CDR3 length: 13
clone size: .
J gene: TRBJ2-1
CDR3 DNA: TGTGCCACCAGTGATTTGGGCCTCAGTGAGCAGTTCTTC
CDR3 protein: CATSDLGLSEQFF

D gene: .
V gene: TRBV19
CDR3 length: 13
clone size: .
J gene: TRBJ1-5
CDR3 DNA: TGTGCCAGTAGTATGCAGGGAGGACAGCCCCAGCATTTT
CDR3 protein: CASSMQGGQPQHF

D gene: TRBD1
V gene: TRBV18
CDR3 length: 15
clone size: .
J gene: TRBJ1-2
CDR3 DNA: TGTGCCAGCTCACATGGACAGGGGGTGGACTATGGCTACACCTTC
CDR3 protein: CASSHGQGVDYGYTF

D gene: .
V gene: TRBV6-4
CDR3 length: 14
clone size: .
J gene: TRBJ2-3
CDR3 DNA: TGTGCCAGCAGTGACCGGGGAGGCACAGATACGCAGTATTTT
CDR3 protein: CASSDRGGTDTQYF

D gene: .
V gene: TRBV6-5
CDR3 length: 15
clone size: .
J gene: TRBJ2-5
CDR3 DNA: TGTGCCAGCAGGTTTTCGGGATCGTACCAAGAGACCCAGTACTTC
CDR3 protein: CASRFSGSYQETQYF

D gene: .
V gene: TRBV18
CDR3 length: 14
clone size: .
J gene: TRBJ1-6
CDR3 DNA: TGTGCCAGCTCACCGAGCTCCTATAATTCACCCCTCCACTTT
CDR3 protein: CASSPSSYNSPLHF

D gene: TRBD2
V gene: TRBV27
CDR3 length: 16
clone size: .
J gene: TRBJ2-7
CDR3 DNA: TGTGCCAGCAGTCCAGGATCCGGGACTAGCGTTTACGAGCAGTACTTC
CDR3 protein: CASSPGSGTSVYEQYF

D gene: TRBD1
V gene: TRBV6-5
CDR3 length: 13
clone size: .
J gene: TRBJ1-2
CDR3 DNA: TGTGCCAGCAGTCGACGACAGGGCTATGGCTACACCTTC
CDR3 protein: CASSRRQGYGYTF

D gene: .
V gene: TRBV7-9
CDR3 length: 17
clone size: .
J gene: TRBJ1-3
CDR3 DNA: TGTGCCAGCAGCCCACCGGATGAGGGATTGTTTGGAAACACCATATATTTT
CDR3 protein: CASSPPDEGLFGNTIYF

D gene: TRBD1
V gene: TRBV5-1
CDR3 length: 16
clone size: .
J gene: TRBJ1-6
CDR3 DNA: TGCGCCAGCAGCGTCAGAGACAGGGGGGCAAATTCACCCCTCCACTTT
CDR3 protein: CASSVRDRGANSPLHF

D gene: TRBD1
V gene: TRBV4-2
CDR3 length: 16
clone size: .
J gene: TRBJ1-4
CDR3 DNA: TGTGCCAGCAGGACCTTTACAGGGGCTAATAATGAAAAACTGTTTTTT
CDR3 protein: CASRTFTGANNEKLFF